The entry below describes one T cell receptor beta chain. The data were obtained in a study of cytomegalovirus exposure and HLA in healthy donors. The germline V and J ends were trimmed by 7 bases and 0 bases, with 7 bases remaining between them. The CDR3 has 13 amino acids. The germline gives CDR1 SEHNR, CDR2 FQNEAQ (reference sequence). The PCR made use of 60 Vbeta and 13 Jbeta primers. The repertoire was sequenced with immunoSEQ multiplex PCR; TCRdb's copy has only in-frame clones and lacks some. This sample carries approximately 130,000 clones, approximately 85% of them seen once, and the ten largest clones take 6.7%.

The sample taken for sequencing was PBMCs. The sequence came from a woman in her twenties or thirties in good health and CMV-seropositive. This chain links TRBV7-9 with TRBJ2-1; D perhaps matches TRBD2 (6 bases). This CDR3 is CASMGGSYNEQFF. The CDR3 DNA sequence: TGTGCCAGCATGGGGGGCTCCTACAATGAGCAGTTCTTC.